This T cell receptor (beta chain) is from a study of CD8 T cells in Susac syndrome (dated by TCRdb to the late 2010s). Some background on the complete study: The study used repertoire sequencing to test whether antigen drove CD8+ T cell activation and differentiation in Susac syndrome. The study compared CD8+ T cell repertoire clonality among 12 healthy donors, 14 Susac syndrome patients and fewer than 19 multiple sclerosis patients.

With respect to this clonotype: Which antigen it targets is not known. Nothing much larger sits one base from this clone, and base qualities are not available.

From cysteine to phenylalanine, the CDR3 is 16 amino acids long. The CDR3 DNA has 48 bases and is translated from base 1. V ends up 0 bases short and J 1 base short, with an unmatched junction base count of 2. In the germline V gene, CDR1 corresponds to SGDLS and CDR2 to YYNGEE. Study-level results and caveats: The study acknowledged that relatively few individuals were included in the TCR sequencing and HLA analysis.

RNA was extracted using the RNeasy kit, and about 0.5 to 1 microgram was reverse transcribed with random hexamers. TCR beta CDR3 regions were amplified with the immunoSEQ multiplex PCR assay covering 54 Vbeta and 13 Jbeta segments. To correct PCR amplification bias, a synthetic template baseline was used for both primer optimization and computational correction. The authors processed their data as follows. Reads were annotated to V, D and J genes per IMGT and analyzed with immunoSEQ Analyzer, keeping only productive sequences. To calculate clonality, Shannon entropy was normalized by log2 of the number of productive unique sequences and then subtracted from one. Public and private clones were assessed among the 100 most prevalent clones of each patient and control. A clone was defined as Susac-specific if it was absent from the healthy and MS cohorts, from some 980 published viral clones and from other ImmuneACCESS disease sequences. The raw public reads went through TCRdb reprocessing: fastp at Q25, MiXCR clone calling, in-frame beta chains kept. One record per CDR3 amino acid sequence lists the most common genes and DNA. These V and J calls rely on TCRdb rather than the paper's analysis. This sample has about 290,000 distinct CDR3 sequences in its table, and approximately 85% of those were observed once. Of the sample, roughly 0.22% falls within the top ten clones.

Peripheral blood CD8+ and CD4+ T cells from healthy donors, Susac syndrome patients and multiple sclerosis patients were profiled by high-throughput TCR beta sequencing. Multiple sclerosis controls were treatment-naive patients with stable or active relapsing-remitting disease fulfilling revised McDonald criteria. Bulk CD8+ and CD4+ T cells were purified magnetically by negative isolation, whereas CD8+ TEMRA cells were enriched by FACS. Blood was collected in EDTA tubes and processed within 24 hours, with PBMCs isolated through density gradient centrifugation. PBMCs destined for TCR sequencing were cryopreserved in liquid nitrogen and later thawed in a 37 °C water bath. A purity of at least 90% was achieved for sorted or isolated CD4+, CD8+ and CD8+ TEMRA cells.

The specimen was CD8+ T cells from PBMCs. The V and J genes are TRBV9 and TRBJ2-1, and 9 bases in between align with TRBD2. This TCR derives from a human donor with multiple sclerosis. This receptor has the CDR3 CASSVEREESYNEQFF. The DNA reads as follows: TGTGCCAGCAGCGTAGAGCGGGAGGAATCCTACAATGAGCAGTTCTTC.